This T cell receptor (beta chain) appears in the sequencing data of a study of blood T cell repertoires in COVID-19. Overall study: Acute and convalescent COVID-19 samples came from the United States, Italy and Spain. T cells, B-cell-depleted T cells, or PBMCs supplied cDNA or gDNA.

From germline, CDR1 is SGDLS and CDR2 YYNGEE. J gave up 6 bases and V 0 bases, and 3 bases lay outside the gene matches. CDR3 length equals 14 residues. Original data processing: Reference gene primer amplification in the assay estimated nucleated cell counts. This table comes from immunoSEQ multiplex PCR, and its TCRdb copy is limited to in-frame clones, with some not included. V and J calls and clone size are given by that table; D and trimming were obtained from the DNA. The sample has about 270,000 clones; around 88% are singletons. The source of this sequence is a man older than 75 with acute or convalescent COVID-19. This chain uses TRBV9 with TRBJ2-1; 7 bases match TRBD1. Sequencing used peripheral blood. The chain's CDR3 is CASSVVGQSNEQFF. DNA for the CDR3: TGTGCCAGCAGCGTAGTGGGACAGAGCAATGAGCAGTTCTTC.